These 20 T cell receptor beta chains were sequenced from one sample in a study of OX40 agonist ivuxolimab in advanced cancers. The method was immunoSEQ multiplex PCR; TCRdb's version includes in-frame clones alone and lacks a portion of them. The sample includes about 70,000 clones, about 73% of them seen just once. The sample was CD4+ or CD8+ T cells sorted from blood, taken in a trial of the OX40 agonist ivuxolimab. The receptor source for this set is an adult with an advanced solid tumor such as melanoma, head and neck, liver or kidney cancer.

The rearrangement links TRBV9 to TRBJ1-2; 7 bases fit TRBD1. J gave up 5 bases and V 3 bases, and 7 bases lay outside the gene matches. Germline V gives CDR1 SGDLS, CDR2 YYNGEE. The CDR3 runs to 14 residues. This chain's CDR3 is CASSAGQFFYGYTF. In nucleotides, the CDR3 is TGTGCCAGCAGCGCGGGACAGTTCTTTTATGGCTACACCTTC.

The V and J genes are TRBV4-1 and TRBJ2-1, with 10 bases aligning to TRBD2. This CDR3 is built from 18 residues. V shed 0 bases, J shed 6 bases, and the junction held 11 bases outside the gene matches. Germline V CDR1 and CDR2: MGHRA, YSYEKL. Here the CDR3 DNA reads TGCGCCAGCAGCCAAGAGAATTTGCCTAGCGGGAGAAGCAATGAGCAGTTCTTC. As protein: CASSQENLPSGRSNEQFF.

The chain is built from TRBV10-2 and TRBJ2-7, with 13 bases aligning to TRBD2. This CDR3 is 14 amino acids long. Germline V gene data show CDR1 as WSHSY and CDR2 as SAAADI. The ends lost 10 bases at V and 7 bases at J; junction bases unmatched: 10. The DNA of the CDR3 is TGCGCCACCTGGACTAGCGGGAGTGTGGGTGAGCAGTACTTC. It is translated as CATWTSGSVGEQYF.

This clone appeared a single time. CDR3 sequence (DNA): TGTGCCTGGCAACAGGGAAGTTATTCACCCCTCCACTTT. Translation gives CAWQQGSYSPLHF. The gene calls are TRBV30 and TRBJ1-6; D might be TRBD1 (6 bases). Trimming took 5 bases from V and 8 from J, leaving 13 bases between them. This CDR3 has 13 amino acids. CDR1 and CDR2 from the germline V gene are GTSNPN and SVGIG (reference sequence). Looking up the rest from reference TRBV30 and TRBJ1-6 gives the full variable domain: SQTIHQWPATLVQPVGSPLSLECTVEGTSNPNLYWYRQAAGRGLQLLFYSVGIGQISSEVPQNLSASRPQDRQFILSSKKLLLSDSGFYLCAWQQGSYSPLHFGNGTRLTVT.

This clone was seen more than once but under ten times. The chain couples TRBV19 to TRBJ1-5; weak D call: TRBD1 (6 bases). This CDR3 contains 15 residues. Deletions cut 1 base from V and 7 bases from J, with 14 bases between. CDR1 is LNHDA and CDR2 is SQIVND in the germline V gene (reference sequence). The CDR3 loop is CASSIAETGSQPQHF. The CDR3 coding sequence is TGTGCCAGTAGTATAGCCGAGACAGGAAGCCAGCCCCAGCATTTT.

This chain joins TRBV7-9 and TRBJ2-3; D is possibly TRBD2 (5 bases). This CDR3 contains 15 residues. The V end was cut by 2 bases, the J end by 6 bases, with 15 bases between. Germline V CDR1 and CDR2: SEHNR, FQNEAQ (reference sequence). CDR3 DNA sequence: TGTGCCAGCAGCTTACTAGAAGGGAGATGGGATACGCAGTATTTT. This translates into CASSLLEGRWDTQYF.

This clone showed up just once. The chain has TRBV27 and TRBJ2-1; 7 bases line up with TRBD2. The CDR3 totals 14 residues. Losses at the gene ends were 5 bases for V and 6 bases for J; bases not matched to a gene: 7. Germline V gene sequence: CDR1 MNHEY, CDR2 SMNVEV (reference sequence). The CDR3 loop reads CASSIERGGNEQFF. The CDR3 DNA reads TGTGCCAGCAGTATAGAGCGGGGCGGCAATGAGCAGTTCTTC.

The CDR3 nucleotides read TGTGCCAGCAGCTTAAACAGGGCTGGGGGGAACACTGAAGCTTTCTTT. This encodes CASSLNRAGGNTEAFF. The chain recombines TRBV7-2 with TRBJ1-1, with D possibly matching TRBD1 (6 bases). This CDR3 spans 16 amino acids. Germline V gene sequence: CDR1 SGHTA, CDR2 FQGNSA. V gave up 2 bases and J gave up 1 base, with 14 bases separating them.

The rearrangement links TRBV10-2 to TRBJ1-4, with D possibly being TRBD1 (5 bases). This CDR3 contains 13 residues. The germline V gene encodes CDR1 WSHSY and CDR2 SAAADI. V dropped 7 bases and J dropped 8 bases, with 14 bases sitting between them. The CDR3 region has the DNA TGCGCCAGCATGGACCCCGGGGGGGAAAAACTGTTTTTT. It encodes CASMDPGGEKLFF.

The gene calls are TRBV19 and TRBJ2-7; TRBD1 might be the D (6 bases). The germline CDR1 and CDR2 sequences are LNHDA and SQIVND (reference sequence). V was cut by 5 bases and J by 5 bases, with 19 bases left in between. The CDR3 has 15 residues. The chain's CDR3 is CASSVKTGEVDEQYF. The CDR3 region has the DNA TGTGCCAGTAGTGTGAAGACAGGAGAGGTTGACGAGCAGTACTTC.

CDR3 in DNA: TGTGCCAGCAGTCCGACAGGGCCGTACGGTGGCACCTTC. It translates to CASSPTGPYGGTF. The rearrangement uses TRBV6-1 and TRBJ1-2, with 7 bases matching TRBD1. The germline V gene has CDR1 MNHNS and CDR2 SASEGT. The CDR3 sequence is 13 residues long. Trimming cost V 5 bases and J 13 bases; bases outside gene matches: 13.

CDR3 coding DNA: TGTGCCAGCTCCCCGGGCAACAAGAACACTGAAGCTTTCTTT. Encoded protein: CASSPGNKNTEAFF. V and J are TRBV18 and TRBJ1-1; D gene unclear. The germline V and J ends were trimmed by 6 bases and 1 base, with 12 bases remaining between them. The CDR3 is 14 residues long. Germline assignment: CDR1 KGHSH and CDR2 LQKENI.

This chain connects TRBV7-3 to TRBJ2-1, with D hard to call. CDR3 size: 11 residues. Germline assignment: CDR1 SGHTA and CDR2 FQGTGA. V lost 2 bases and J lost 10, with 6 bases in between. CDR3 DNA: TGTGCCAGCAGCTTACTGGGCGAGCAGTTCTTC. Translation gives CASSLLGEQFF.

This clone is medium-sized. This rearrangement joins TRBV6-6 to TRBJ2-1; D possibly matches TRBD1 or TRBD2 (6 bases each). The CDR3 runs to 14 residues. The ends were cut back, 8 bases at V and 9 bases at J, with 20 bases in the middle. Germline V gene lookup returns CDR1 MNHNY and CDR2 SVGAGI (reference sequence). The CDR3 bases are TGTGCCAGCTGCAAGACGGACGGGGGCTCTGAGCAGTTCTTC. Amino acid sequence: CASCKTDGGSEQFF.

The rearrangement joins TRBV6-6 to TRBJ1-3, with D uncertain. Germline V gene data show CDR1 as MNHNY and CDR2 as SVGAGI (reference sequence). Trimming took off 2 bases at V and 0 bases at J, with 5 bases between the two ends. This CDR3 is built from 14 residues. CDR3 protein: CASSYEGSGNTIYF. DNA of the CDR3: TGTGCCAGCAGTTACGAGGGCTCTGGAAACACCATATATTTT.

The chain carries TRBV29-1 and TRBJ1-1, with 8 positions matching TRBD1. Germline CDR1 SQVTM, CDR2 ANQGSEA. There are 11 residues in the CDR3. With V trimmed by 8 bases and J by 1 base, 0 bases remained unmatched. CDR3 sequence reads: CSTGGNTEAFF. The CDR3 coding sequence is TGCAGCACAGGGGGGAACACTGAAGCTTTCTTT.

The chain employs TRBV9 and TRBJ1-5; the D is unclear. Trimming removed 2 bases from V and 0 bases from J, with 9 bases in between. Germline assignment: CDR1 SGDLS and CDR2 YYNGEE. The length of the CDR3 is 15 residues. This CDR3 is CASSVTPYSNQPQHF. In DNA, the CDR3 is TGTGCCAGCAGCGTGACACCTTATAGCAATCAGCCCCAGCATTTT.

The chain combines TRBV13 with TRBJ1-2; D gene unclear. Trimming left V 6 bases short and J 8 bases short, with 22 bases between. Germline loops: CDR1 PRHDT, CDR2 FYEKMQ (reference sequence). CDR3 length equals 15 residues. This CDR3 reads CASRLSGRHLGGYTF. The CDR3, as DNA: TGTGCCAGCAGACTATCGGGCAGGCACCTCGGGGGCTACACCTTC.

The rearrangement joins TRBV18 to TRBJ2-2; 8 nucleotides align to TRBD2. Germline values: CDR1 KGHSH, CDR2 LQKENI. This CDR3 spans 16 amino acids. Losses at the gene ends were 0 bases for V and 4 bases for J; bases not matched to a gene: 4. The CDR3 nucleotides read TGTGCCAGCTCACCACCAGGCGGGGGGCTCACCGGGGAGCTGTTTTTT. Translating it yields CASSPPGGGLTGELFF.

The chain carries TRBV7-3 and TRBJ2-7, with 8 bases aligning to TRBD1. CDR3 length: 15 amino acids. Germline V lookup: CDR1 SGHTA, CDR2 FQGTGA. Trimming took 5 bases from V and 2 from J; bases not matched to a gene: 8. The CDR3 nucleotides are TGTGCCAGCAGCCCAGCAGACAGGGGACCCTACGAGCAGTACTTC. Translating gives CASSPADRGPYEQYF.